One and the same sample provided the 25 T cell receptor beta chains below, sequenced in a study of long-term antiretroviral therapy in people with HIV. Sequencing relied on immunoSEQ assay v3.0, run at survey level. The method was immunoSEQ multiplex PCR; TCRdb's version includes in-frame clones alone and lacks a portion of them. Here the sample spans about 24,000 clones, roughly four fifths being singletons. The material was unsorted PBMCs, obtained 0.4 years after starting antiretroviral therapy. The source is a man in his forties or fifties with HIV.

The chain recombines TRBV28 with TRBJ2-6; D is uncertain. This CDR3 is 14 amino acids long. CDR1 and CDR2 from the germline V gene are MDHEN and SYDVKM. V lost 5 bases and J 0 bases, leaving 5 bases between the germline ends. Here the CDR3 DNA reads TGTGCCAGCAGTGACCCCTCTGGGGCCAACGTCCTGACTTTC. This sequence encodes CASSDPSGANVLTF. The full variable domain, completed using reference TRBV28 and TRBJ2-6, is DVKVTQSSRYLVKRTGEKVFLECVQDMDHENMFWYRQDPGLGLRLIYFSYDVKMKEKGDIPEGYSVSREKKERFSLILESASTNQTSMYLCASSDPSGANVLTFGAGSRLTVL.

The chain recombines TRBV11-2 with TRBJ1-5; D uncertain. Germline assignment: CDR1 SGHAT and CDR2 FQNNGV. CDR3 length equals 13 residues. V was cut by 4 bases and J by 3 bases, with 7 bases left in between. The CDR3 DNA sequence: TGTGCCAGCAGCTCCGGCATCAATCAGCCCCAGCATTTT. Its protein product is CASSSGINQPQHF.

The chain has TRBV6-6 and TRBJ2-1; D unresolved. The CDR3 is made up of 14 amino acids. The V end was cut by 6 bases, the J end by 5 bases, with 14 bases between. CDR1 and CDR2 (germline): MNHNY, SVGAGI (reference sequence). Here the CDR3 reads CASSLVQVNNEQFF. Written as DNA, the CDR3 is TGTGCCAGCAGCCTCGTTCAGGTCAACAATGAGCAGTTCTTC.

This chain links TRBV18 with TRBJ2-3; D is perhaps TRBD2 (6 bases). With 3 bases removed from V and 5 bases from J, the gap between germline ends came to 15 bases. CDR3 length: 15 amino acids. Per germline, CDR1 KGHSH and CDR2 LQKENI. The DNA of the CDR3 is TGTGCCAGCTCACCTTCGCGGGGAGAGAAAGATACGCAGTATTTT. Its protein product is CASSPSRGEKDTQYF.

The sample holds one count of this clone. The chain recombines TRBV9 with TRBJ2-6; D gene unclear. Germline V gene data show CDR1 as SGDLS and CDR2 as YYNGEE. The CDR3 runs to 14 residues. Deletions cut 3 bases from V and 4 bases from J, with 8 bases between. For the CDR3, the DNA is TGTGCCAGCAGCGCCGTTTCGGGGGCCAACGTCCTGACTTTC. Amino acids: CASSAVSGANVLTF.

The CDR3 loop reads CASSQDWQGLETQYF. As DNA, the CDR3 is TGCGCCAGCAGCCAAGATTGGCAGGGGCTCGAGACCCAGTACTTC. The gene calls are TRBV4-3 and TRBJ2-5, with D perhaps matching TRBD1 (6 bases). V was clipped by 0 bases and J by 5 bases, with 13 bases between them. The germline V gene encodes CDR1 LGHNA and CDR2 YSLEER. The length of the CDR3 is 15 residues.

The V and J genes are TRBV19 and TRBJ1-3; D is ambiguous. The V and J ends lost 5 bases and 8 bases respectively, with 7 bases between them. This CDR3 is 11 amino acids long. Germline V gives CDR1 LNHDA, CDR2 SQIVND (reference sequence). The CDR3 loop is CASSLVDTIYF. The CDR3 bases are TGTGCCAGTAGTCTCGTGGACACCATATATTTT.

The chain couples TRBV7-2 to TRBJ2-1, with 15 bases lining up with TRBD2. Per germline, CDR1 SGHTA and CDR2 FQGNSA. Trimming at V came to 5 bases and at J to 8 bases, leaving 4 bases not matched to a gene. The CDR3 sequence is 15 residues long. CDR3 nucleotide sequence: TGTGCCAGCAGCCGCCGGACTAGCGGGGGGGATGAGCAGTTCTTC. Translation: CASSRRTSGGDEQFF.

The V call is TRBV29-1, the J call TRBJ1-2, with D tentatively TRBD1 (6 bases). Germline V gene data show CDR1 as SQVTM and CDR2 as ANQGSEA. V was trimmed by 7 bases and J by 0 bases, leaving 15 bases between them. The CDR3 has 14 amino acids. The CDR3 loop reads CSAIPQGTNYGYTF. The CDR3 DNA reads TGCAGCGCTATACCCCAGGGGACTAACTATGGCTACACCTTC.

A single count supports this clone. The CDR3 reads CASSNPGGGRDTEAFF. The CDR3 DNA sequence: TGTGCCAGTAGTAACCCTGGAGGAGGGAGGGACACTGAAGCTTTCTTT. V usage is TRBV19 and J usage is TRBJ1-1; D gene unclear. Trimming took off 4 bases at V and 3 bases at J, with 18 bases between the two ends. The CDR3 covers 16 residues. Germline CDR1 is LNHDA and CDR2 is SQIVND (reference sequence).

The genes are TRBV27 and TRBJ1-1, with D perhaps matching TRBD1 (6 bases). Germline V gives CDR1 MNHEY, CDR2 SMNVEV (reference sequence). V shed 7 bases and J shed 5 bases, with 14 bases lying between them. The CDR3 consists of 13 residues. CDR3 sequence: CASKIQGWTEAFF. Here the CDR3 DNA reads TGTGCCAGCAAAATACAGGGATGGACTGAAGCTTTCTTT.

This chain joins TRBV9 and TRBJ2-3; possibly TRBD1 for D (6 bases). CDR3 size: 16 residues. V was pared by 4 bases and J by 11 bases, with 26 bases between. Germline CDR1 is SGDLS and CDR2 is YYNGEE. Written as DNA, the CDR3 is TGTGCCAGCAGCCCAAGAGGCAGGTTCGGTTTAGGGGGGCAGTATTTT. It yields the protein CASSPRGRFGLGGQYF.

In DNA, the CDR3 is TGTGCCAGCAGGATAGGGACAGCCTACGGGAACACTGAAGCTTTCTTT. Protein sequence: CASRIGTAYGNTEAFF. The chain carries TRBV28 and TRBJ1-1, with 7 positions matching TRBD1. The CDR3 is 16 residues long. V lost 6 bases, J lost 1 base, and 11 bases stayed unmatched. In germline, CDR1 is MDHEN, CDR2 SYDVKM. The full variable domain, in which reference TRBV28 and TRBJ1-1 provide the parts outside the CDR3, is DVKVTQSSRYLVKRTGEKVFLECVQDMDHENMFWYRQDPGLGLRLIYFSYDVKMKEKGDIPEGYSVSREKKERFSLILESASTNQTSMYLCASRIGTAYGNTEAFFGQGTRLTVV.

The V and J genes are TRBV19 and TRBJ2-7; 9 bases map to TRBD1. V shed 7 bases and J 1 base; nucleotides not matched to a gene: 2. CDR3 size: 13 residues. The germline V gene encodes CDR1 LNHDA and CDR2 SQIVND (reference sequence). The CDR3 region has the DNA TGTGCCAGTAAAGGGACAGGGTCCTACGAGCAGTACTTC. Its protein is CASKGTGSYEQYF.

V is TRBV14 and J is TRBJ2-6; D is undetermined. Germline V CDR1 and CDR2: SGHDN, FVKESK. With 2 bases removed from V and 1 base from J, the gap between germline ends came to 6 bases. The CDR3 is 15 residues long. CDR3 in DNA: TGTGCCAGCAGCCAATGGGGTTCTGGGGCCAACGTCCTGACTTTC. This sequence encodes CASSQWGSGANVLTF.

CDR3 loop: CASSSTVEAFF. The CDR3 DNA sequence: TGTGCCAGCAGCTCTACAGTAGAAGCTTTCTTT. This rearrangement joins TRBV7-9 to TRBJ1-1; D remains unclear. The V end lost 4 bases, the J end lost 8 bases, and 8 bases lay between the germline ends. Germline loops: CDR1 SEHNR, CDR2 FQNEAQ (reference sequence). The CDR3 contains 11 residues.

V is TRBV6-5 and J is TRBJ2-7, with 7 bases lining up with TRBD2. Germline V gene lookup returns CDR1 MNHEY and CDR2 SVGAGI. Trimming removed 10 bases from V and 3 bases from J; junction bases left unmatched: 15. This CDR3 spans 15 amino acids. CDR3 amino acids: CATRPGRELFYEQYF. CDR3 sequence (DNA): TGTGCCACCAGACCGGGGAGGGAGCTTTTCTACGAGCAGTACTTC.

The chain links TRBV7-2 to TRBJ2-2; possibly TRBD1 for D (6 bases). This CDR3 has 16 residues. The germline V gene encodes CDR1 SGHTA and CDR2 FQGNSA. V dropped 5 bases and J dropped 7 bases, with 20 bases sitting between them. CDR3 in amino acids: CASSLPNSFRGGELFF. The CDR3 DNA reads as TGTGCCAGCAGCCTTCCTAACTCCTTCAGGGGCGGGGAGCTGTTTTTT. The whole variable domain, remainder taken from reference TRBV7-2 and TRBJ2-2, is GAGVSQSPSNKVTEKGKDVELRCDPISGHTALYWYRQSLGQGLEFLIYFQGNSAPDKSGLPSDRFSAERTGGSVSTLTIQRTQQEDSAVYLCASSLPNSFRGGELFFGEGSRLTVL.

This chain links TRBV19 with TRBJ1-2; D perhaps matches TRBD1 (5 bases). The V end lost 5 bases, the J end lost 2 bases, and 12 bases lay between the germline ends. The V gene's germline CDR1 is LNHDA and CDR2 SQIVND (reference sequence). CDR3 length: 14 residues. The chain's CDR3 is CASSLRGRNYGYTF. CDR3 bases: TGTGCCAGTAGTTTGAGGGGAAGGAACTATGGCTACACCTTC.

This chain uses TRBV7-9 with TRBJ2-1; D unresolved. The CDR3 contains 14 residues. The germline V gene encodes CDR1 SEHNR and CDR2 FQNEAQ (reference sequence). V was trimmed by 3 bases and J by 0 bases, leaving 6 bases between them. CDR3 amino acids: CASSFSTSYNEQFF. CDR3 DNA sequence: TGTGCCAGCAGCTTTTCTACCTCCTACAATGAGCAGTTCTTC.

The J gene is TRBJ1-2, the V gene TRBV5-5, with TRBD1 matching 9 bases. The germline V gene has CDR1 SGHKS and CDR2 YYEKEE (reference sequence). V lost 5 bases, J lost 6 bases, and 8 bases stayed unmatched. The CDR3 runs 14 residues. The CDR3 reads CASSPRDRDNGYTF. CDR3 in DNA: TGTGCCAGCAGTCCCCGGGACAGGGATAATGGCTACACCTTC.

This rearrangement joins TRBV19 to TRBJ2-3; D is perhaps TRBD1 or TRBD2 (5 bases each). Trimming cost V 5 bases and J 3 bases, with 18 bases left between them. The germline gives CDR1 LNHDA, CDR2 SQIVND (reference sequence). The CDR3 extends over 16 amino acids. The CDR3 nucleotides are TGTGCCAGTAGTCCGCGACGGGACGCTTGGACAGATACGCAGTATTTT. It specifies CASSPRRDAWTDTQYF.

This rearrangement joins TRBV5-4 to TRBJ1-1; 7 bases fit TRBD1. The CDR3 extends over 15 amino acids. The junction had 11 bases not matched to a gene; V was cut back by 4 bases and J by 5 bases. The germline V gene has CDR1 SGHNT and CDR2 YYREEE (reference sequence). The CDR3 sequence is CASSPGRQGWTEAFF. The CDR3 DNA follows: TGTGCCAGCAGCCCGGGCAGACAGGGATGGACTGAAGCTTTCTTT.

This chain links TRBV2 with TRBJ1-3, with no clear D. Germline loops: CDR1 SNHLY, CDR2 FYNNEI. This CDR3 is 14 amino acids long. V was shortened by 5 bases and J by 0 bases, with 8 bases between the two germline ends. CDR3 sequence: CASSSGSSGNTIYF. The CDR3 region has the DNA TGTGCCAGCAGTAGTGGGAGCTCTGGAAACACCATATATTTT.

The CDR3 reads CASSFGLSTDTQYF. The CDR3 nucleotides are TGTGCCAGCAGCTTTGGCCTTAGCACAGATACGCAGTATTTT. The rearrangement joins TRBV11-3 to TRBJ2-3; D is ambiguous. The germline V and J ends were trimmed by 3 bases and 0 bases, with 7 bases remaining between them. The CDR3 totals 14 residues. Germline V gene sequence: CDR1 SGHNT, CDR2 YENEEA.